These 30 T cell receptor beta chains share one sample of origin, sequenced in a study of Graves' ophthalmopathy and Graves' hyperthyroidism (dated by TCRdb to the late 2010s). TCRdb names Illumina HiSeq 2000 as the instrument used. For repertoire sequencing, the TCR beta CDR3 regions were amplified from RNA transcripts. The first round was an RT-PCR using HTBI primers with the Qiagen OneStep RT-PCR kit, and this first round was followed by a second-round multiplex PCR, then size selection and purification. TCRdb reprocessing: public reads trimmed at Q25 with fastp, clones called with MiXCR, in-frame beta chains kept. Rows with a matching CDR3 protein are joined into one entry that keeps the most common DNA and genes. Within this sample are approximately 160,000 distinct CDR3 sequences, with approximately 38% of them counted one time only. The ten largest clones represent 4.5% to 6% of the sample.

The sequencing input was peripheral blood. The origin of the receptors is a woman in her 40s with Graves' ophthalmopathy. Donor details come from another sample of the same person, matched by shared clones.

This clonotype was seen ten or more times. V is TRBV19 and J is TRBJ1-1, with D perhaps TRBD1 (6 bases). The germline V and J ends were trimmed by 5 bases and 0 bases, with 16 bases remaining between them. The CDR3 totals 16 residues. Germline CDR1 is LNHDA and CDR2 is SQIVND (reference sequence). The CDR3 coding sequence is TGTGCCAGTAGTCTCCGACAGGACCATGTGAACACTGAAGCTTTCTTT. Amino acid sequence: CASSLRQDHVNTEAFF.

CDR3 nucleotide sequence: TGTGCCAGCATCCTTCACGGCAGAAACTATGGCTACACCTTC. Its protein is CASILHGRNYGYTF. V gene TRBV28 combines with J gene TRBJ1-2, with D unclear. Trimming removed 7 bases at V and 2 bases at J, with 14 bases between. The CDR3 spans 14 residues. Germline lookup yields CDR1 MDHEN and CDR2 SYDVKM.

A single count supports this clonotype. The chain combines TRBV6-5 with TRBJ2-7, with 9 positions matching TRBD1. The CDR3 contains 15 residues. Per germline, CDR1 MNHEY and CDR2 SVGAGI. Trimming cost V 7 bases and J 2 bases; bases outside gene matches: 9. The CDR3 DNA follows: TGTGCCAGCATTAAATACAGGGGGCAAGCCTACGAGCAGTACTTC. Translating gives CASIKYRGQAYEQYF.

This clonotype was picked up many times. The DNA for the CDR3 is TGTGCCACCAGCAGAGATCTGCTCAGTAACTATGGCTACACCTTC. It translates to CATSRDLLSNYGYTF. This chain connects TRBV15 to TRBJ1-2; D call uncertain. Trimming removed 0 bases from V and 1 base from J, with 9 bases in between. Germline V gene data show CDR1 as LNHNV and CDR2 as YYDKDF (reference sequence). The CDR3 spans 15 residues.

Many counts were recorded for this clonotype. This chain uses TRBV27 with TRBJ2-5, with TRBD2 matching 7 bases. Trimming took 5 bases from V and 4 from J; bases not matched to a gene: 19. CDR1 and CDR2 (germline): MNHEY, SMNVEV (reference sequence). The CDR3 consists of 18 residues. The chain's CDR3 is CASSPKRLLAGAIETQYF. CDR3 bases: TGTGCCAGCAGTCCCAAACGCCTCCTCGCGGGAGCTATAGAGACCCAGTACTTC.

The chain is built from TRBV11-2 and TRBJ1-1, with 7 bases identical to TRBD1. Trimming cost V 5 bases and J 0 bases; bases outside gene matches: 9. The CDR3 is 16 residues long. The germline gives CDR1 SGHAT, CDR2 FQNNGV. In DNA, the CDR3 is TGTGCCAGCAGCCCAATAGCGGGACAGATGAACACTGAAGCTTTCTTT. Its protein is CASSPIAGQMNTEAFF.

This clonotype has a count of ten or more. In nucleotides, the CDR3 is TGTGCCAGCAGTTTGAACAGGGGCCACGAGCAGTACTTC. Translation: CASSLNRGHEQYF. V and J are TRBV6-6 and TRBJ2-7; 7 bases match TRBD1. This CDR3 comprises 13 residues. The germline V gene encodes CDR1 MNHNY and CDR2 SVGAGI (reference sequence). J lost 5 bases, V lost 4 bases, and 5 bases had no gene match.

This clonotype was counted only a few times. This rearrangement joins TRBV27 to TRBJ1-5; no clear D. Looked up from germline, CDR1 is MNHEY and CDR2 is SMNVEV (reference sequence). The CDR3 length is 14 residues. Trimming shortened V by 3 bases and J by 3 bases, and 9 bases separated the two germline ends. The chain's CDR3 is CASSFGQNNQPQHF. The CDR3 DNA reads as TGTGCCAGCAGTTTCGGGCAGAACAATCAGCCCCAGCATTTT.

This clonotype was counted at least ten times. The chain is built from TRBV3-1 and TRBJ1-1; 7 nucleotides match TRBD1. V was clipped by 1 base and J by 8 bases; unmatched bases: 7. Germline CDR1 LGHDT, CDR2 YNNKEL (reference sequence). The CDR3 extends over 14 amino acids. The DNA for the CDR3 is TGTGCCAGCAGCCAAGGAGGGGGACAGCTAGAAGCTTTCTTT. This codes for CASSQGGGQLEAFF.

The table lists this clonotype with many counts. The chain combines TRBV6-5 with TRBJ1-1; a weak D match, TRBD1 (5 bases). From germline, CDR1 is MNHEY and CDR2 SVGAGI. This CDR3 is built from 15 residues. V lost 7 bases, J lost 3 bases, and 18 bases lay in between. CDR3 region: CASIPRPGGDTEAFF. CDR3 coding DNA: TGTGCCAGCATCCCGAGGCCGGGGGGAGACACTGAAGCTTTCTTT.

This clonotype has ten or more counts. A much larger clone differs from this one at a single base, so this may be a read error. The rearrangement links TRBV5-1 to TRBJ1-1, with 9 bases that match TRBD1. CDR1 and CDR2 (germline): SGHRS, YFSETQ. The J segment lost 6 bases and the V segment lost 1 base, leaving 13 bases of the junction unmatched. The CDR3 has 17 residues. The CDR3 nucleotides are TGCGCCAGCAGCTTGAAGGGACAGGGAGGACTGCCGTCTGAAGCTTTCTTT. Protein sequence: CASSLKGQGGLPSEAFF. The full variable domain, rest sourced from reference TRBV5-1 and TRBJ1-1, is KAGVTQTPRYLIKTRGQQVTLSCSPISGHRSVSWYQQTPGQGLQFLFEYFSETQRNKGNFPGRFSGRQFSNSRSEMNVSTLELGDSALYLCASSLKGQGGLPSEAFFGQGTRLTVV.

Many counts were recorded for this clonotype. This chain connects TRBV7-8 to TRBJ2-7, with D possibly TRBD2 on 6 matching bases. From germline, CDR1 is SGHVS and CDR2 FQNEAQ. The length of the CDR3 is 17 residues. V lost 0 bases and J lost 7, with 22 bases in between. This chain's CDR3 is CASSLAGFPGRSGEQYF. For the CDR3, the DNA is TGTGCCAGCAGCTTAGCGGGGTTTCCAGGGAGGTCTGGTGAGCAGTACTTC.

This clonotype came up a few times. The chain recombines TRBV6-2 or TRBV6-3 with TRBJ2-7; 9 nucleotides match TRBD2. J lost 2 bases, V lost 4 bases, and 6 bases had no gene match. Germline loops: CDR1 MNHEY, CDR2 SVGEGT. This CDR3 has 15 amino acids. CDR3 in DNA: TGTGCCAGCAGTTCACCGGGACTAGCAACCTACGAGCAGTACTTC. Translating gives CASSSPGLATYEQYF.

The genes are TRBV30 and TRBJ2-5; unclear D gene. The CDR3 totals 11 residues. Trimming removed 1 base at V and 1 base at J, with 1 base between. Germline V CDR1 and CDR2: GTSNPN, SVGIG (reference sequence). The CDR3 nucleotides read TGTGCCTGGAGTGCCCAAGAGACCCAGTACTTC. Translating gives CAWSAQETQYF. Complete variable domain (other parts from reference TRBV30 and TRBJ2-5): SQTIHQWPATLVQPVGSPLSLECTVEGTSNPNLYWYRQAAGRGLQLLFYSVGIGQISSEVPQNLSASRPQDRQFILSSKKLLLSDSGFYLCAWSAQETQYFGPGTRLLVL.

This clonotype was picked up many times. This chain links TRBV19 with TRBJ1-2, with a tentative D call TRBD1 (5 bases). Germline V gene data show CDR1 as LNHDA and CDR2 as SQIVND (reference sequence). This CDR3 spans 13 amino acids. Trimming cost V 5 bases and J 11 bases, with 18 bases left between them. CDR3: CASSPPGRTLYTF. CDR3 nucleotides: TGTGCCAGTAGTCCTCCGGGACGGACTCTTTACACCTTC.

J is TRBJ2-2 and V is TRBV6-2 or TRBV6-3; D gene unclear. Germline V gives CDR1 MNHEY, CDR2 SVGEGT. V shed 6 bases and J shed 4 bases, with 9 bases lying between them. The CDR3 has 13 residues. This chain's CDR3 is CASSPYGTGELFF. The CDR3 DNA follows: TGTGCCAGCAGCCCCTACGGCACCGGGGAGCTGTTTTTT.

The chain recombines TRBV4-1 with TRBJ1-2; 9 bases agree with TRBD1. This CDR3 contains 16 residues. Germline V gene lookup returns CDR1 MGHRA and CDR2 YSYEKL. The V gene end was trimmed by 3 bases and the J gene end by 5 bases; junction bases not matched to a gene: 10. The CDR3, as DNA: TGCGCCAGCAGCCAGCAACAGGGGGCGATCGAGTATGGCTACACCTTC. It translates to CASSQQQGAIEYGYTF.

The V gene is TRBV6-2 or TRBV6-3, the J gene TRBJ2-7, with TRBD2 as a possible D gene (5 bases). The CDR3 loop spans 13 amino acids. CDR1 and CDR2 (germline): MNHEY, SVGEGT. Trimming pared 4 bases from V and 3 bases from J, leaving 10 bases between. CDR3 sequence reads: CASSSRENYEQYF. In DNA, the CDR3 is TGTGCCAGCAGTTCCCGGGAAAACTACGAGCAGTACTTC.

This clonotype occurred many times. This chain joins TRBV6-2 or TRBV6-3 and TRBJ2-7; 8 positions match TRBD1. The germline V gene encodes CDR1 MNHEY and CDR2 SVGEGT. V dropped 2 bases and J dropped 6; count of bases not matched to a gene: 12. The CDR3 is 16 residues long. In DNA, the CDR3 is TGTGCCAGCAGTTACCCGGGGACAGGAGCGGTGGTCGAGCAGTACTTC. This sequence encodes CASSYPGTGAVVEQYF.

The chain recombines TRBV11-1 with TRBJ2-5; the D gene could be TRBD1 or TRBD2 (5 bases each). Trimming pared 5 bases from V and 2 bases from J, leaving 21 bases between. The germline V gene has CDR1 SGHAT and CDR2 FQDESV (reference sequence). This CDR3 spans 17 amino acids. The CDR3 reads CASSLLSPGRLQETQYF. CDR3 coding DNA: TGTGCCAGCAGCCTCCTCTCTCCGGGACGGTTGCAAGAGACCCAGTACTTC.

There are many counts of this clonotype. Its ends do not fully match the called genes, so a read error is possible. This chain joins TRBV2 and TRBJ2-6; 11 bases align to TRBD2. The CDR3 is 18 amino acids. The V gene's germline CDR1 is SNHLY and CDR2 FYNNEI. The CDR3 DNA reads TGTGCCAGCAATGAAAGGCTAGCGGGAGGCGCTGGGGCCAACGTCCTGACTTTC. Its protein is CASNERLAGGAGANVLTF.

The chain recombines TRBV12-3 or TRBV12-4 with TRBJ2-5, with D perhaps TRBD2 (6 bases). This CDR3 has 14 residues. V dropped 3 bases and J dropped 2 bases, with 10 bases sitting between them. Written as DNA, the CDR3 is TGTGCCAGCAGTTTCCTGGGACTTCAAGAGACCCAGTACTTC. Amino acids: CASSFLGLQETQYF.

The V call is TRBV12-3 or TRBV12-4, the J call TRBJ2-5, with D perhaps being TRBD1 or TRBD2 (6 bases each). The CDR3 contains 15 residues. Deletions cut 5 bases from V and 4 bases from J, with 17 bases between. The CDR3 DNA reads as TGTGCCAGCAGTCCGAGGGGGGTTGGGGGAGAGACCCAGTACTTC. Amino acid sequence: CASSPRGVGGETQYF.

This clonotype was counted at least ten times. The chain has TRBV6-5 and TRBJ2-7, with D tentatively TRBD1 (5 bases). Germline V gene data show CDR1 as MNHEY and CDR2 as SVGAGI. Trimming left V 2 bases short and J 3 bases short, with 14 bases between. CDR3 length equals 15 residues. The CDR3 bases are TGTGCCAGCAGTTACCAGTCCGCAGGGCACTACGAGCAGTACTTC. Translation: CASSYQSAGHYEQYF.

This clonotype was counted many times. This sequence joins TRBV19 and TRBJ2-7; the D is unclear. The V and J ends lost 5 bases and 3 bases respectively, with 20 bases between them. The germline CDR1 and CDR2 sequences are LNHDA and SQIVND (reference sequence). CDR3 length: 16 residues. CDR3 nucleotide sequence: TGTGCCAGTAGTTCCCGGACGGGTTCTAAAAACTACGAGCAGTACTTC. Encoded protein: CASSSRTGSKNYEQYF.

Written as DNA, the CDR3 is TGTGCCAGCAGCTTAGGGGTTATGAACACTGAAGCTTTCTTT. Translated, it gives CASSLGVMNTEAFF. The rearrangement links TRBV7-9 to TRBJ1-1; no firm D call. Deletions cut 1 base from V and 0 bases from J, with 6 bases between. CDR3 length equals 14 residues. Germline CDR1 SEHNR, CDR2 FQNEAQ (reference sequence).

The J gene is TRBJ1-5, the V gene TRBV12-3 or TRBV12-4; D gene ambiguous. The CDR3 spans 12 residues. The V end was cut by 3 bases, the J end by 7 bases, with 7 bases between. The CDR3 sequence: CASSFVDQPQHF. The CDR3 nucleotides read TGTGCCAGCAGTTTTGTAGACCAGCCCCAGCATTTT.

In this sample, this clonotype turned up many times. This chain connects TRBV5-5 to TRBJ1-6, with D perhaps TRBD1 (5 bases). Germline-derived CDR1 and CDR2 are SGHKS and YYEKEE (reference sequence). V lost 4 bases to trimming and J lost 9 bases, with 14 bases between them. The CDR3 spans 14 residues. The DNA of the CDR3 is TGTGCCAGCAGCCCTGTGGGGGAAAGTTCACCCCTCCACTTT. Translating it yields CASSPVGESSPLHF.

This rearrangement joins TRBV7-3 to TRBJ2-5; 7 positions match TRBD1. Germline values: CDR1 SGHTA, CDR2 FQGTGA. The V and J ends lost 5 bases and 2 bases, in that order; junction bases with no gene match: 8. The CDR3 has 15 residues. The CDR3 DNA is TGTGCCAGCAGCCCCGGGTGGGACAGTCAAGAGACCCAGTACTTC. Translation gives CASSPGWDSQETQYF.

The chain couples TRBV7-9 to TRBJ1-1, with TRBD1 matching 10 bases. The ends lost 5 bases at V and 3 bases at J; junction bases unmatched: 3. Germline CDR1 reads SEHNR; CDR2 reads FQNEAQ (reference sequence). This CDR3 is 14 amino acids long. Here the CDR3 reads CASSIDRGHTEAFF. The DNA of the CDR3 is TGTGCCAGCAGCATTGACAGGGGGCACACTGAAGCTTTCTTT.